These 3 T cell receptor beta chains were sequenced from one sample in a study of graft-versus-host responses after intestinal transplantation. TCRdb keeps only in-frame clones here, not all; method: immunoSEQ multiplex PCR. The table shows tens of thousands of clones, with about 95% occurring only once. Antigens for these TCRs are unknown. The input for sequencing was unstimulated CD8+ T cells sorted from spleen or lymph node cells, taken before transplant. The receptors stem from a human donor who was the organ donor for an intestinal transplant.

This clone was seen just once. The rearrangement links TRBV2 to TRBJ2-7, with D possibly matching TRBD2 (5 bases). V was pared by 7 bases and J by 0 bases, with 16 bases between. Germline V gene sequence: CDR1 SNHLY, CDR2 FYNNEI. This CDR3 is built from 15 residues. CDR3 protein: CASTKEDWSSYEQYF. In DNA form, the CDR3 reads TGTGCCAGCACTAAAGAGGACTGGAGCTCCTACGAGCAGTACTTC.

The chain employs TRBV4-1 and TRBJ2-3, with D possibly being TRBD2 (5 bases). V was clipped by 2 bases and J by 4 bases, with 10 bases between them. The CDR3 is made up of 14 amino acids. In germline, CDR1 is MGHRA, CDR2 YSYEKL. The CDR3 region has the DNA TGCGCCAGCAGCCAACTTAGCGTCCCAGATACGCAGTATTTT. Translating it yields CASSQLSVPDTQYF.

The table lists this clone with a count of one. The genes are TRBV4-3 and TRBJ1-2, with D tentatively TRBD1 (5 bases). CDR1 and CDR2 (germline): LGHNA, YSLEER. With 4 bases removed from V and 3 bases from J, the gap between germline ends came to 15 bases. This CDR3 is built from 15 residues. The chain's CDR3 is CASSPSEGQYYGYTF. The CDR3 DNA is TGCGCCAGCAGCCCGTCAGAGGGGCAGTACTATGGCTACACCTTC.